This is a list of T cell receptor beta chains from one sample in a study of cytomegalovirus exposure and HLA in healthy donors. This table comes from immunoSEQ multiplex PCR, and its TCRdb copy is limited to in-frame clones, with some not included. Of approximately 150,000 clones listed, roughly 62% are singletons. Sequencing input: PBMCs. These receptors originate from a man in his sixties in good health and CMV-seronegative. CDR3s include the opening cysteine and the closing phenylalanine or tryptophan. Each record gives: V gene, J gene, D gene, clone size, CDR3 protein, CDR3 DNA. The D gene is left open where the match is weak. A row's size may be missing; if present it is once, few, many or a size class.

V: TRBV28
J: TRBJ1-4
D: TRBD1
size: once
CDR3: CASSSQDRGAEKLFF
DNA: TGTGCCAGCAGTTCCCAGGACAGGGGTGCCGAAAAACTGTTTTTT

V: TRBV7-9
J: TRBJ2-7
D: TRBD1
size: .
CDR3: CASSSGPGQVYEQYF
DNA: TGTGCCAGCAGCTCTGGACCGGGACAGGTTTACGAGCAGTACTTC

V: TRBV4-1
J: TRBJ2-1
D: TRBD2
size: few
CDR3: CASSQGASGRHNEQFF
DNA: TGCGCCAGCAGCCAAGGTGCTAGCGGGCGTCATAATGAGCAGTTCTTC

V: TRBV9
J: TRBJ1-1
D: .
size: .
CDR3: CASSVQGGTEAFF
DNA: TGTGCCAGCAGCGTACAGGGAGGCACTGAAGCTTTCTTT

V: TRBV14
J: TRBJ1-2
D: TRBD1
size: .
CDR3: CASSRFRGRGYGYTF
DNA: TGTGCCAGCAGCCGATTCAGGGGGCGCGGCTATGGCTACACCTTC

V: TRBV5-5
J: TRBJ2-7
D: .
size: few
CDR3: CASSLGLVRQSWLAYEQYF
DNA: TGTGCCAGCAGTTTGGGACTGGTTCGGCAGAGTTGGTTAGCCTACGAGCAGTACTTC

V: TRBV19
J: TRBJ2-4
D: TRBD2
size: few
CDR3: CASSIGGAGGRDIQYF
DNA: TGTGCCAGTAGTATAGGGGGGGCGGGAGGGAGGGACATTCAGTACTTC

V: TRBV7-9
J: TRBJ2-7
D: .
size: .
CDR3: CASSPTFDNYEQYF
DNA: TGTGCCAGCAGCCCTACCTTCGACAACTACGAGCAGTACTTC

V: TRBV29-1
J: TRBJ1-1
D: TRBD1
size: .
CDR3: CSVGGQGVTEAFF
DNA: TGCAGCGTGGGCGGACAGGGGGTCACTGAAGCTTTCTTT

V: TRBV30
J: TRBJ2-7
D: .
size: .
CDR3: CARSNGGEQYF
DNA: TGTGCCCGGAGTAACGGGGGCGAGCAGTACTTC

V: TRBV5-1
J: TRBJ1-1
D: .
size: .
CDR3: CASSLVRGTEAFF
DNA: TGCGCCAGCAGCTTGGTAAGGGGGACTGAAGCTTTCTTT

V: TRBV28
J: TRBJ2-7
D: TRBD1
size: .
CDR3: CASSVQGILYEQYF
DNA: TGTGCCAGCAGCGTACAGGGGATCCTCTACGAGCAGTACTTC

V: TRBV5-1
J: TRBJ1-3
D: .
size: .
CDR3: CASSLGPSGSGNTIYF
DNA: TGCGCCAGCAGCTTGGGACCTTCGGGATCTGGAAACACCATATATTTT

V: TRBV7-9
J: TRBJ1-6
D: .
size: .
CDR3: CASSLGGINSPLHF
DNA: TGTGCCAGCAGCTTAGGAGGGATCAATTCACCCCTCCACTTT

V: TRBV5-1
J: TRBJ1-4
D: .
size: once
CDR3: CASSLVGYGGAEEKLFF
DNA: TGCGCCAGCAGCTTGGTGGGGTACGGAGGGGCGGAGGAAAAACTGTTTTTT

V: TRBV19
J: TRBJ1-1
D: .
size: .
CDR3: CASSLSGDEDTEAFF
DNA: TGTGCCAGTAGTCTATCAGGGGATGAGGACACTGAAGCTTTCTTT

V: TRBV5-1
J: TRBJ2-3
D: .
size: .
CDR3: CASSLAPTDTQYF
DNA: TGCGCCAGCAGCTTGGCCCCAACAGATACGCAGTATTTT

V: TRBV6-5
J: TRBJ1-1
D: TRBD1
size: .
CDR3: CASILRQGGKTEAFF
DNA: TGTGCCAGCATCTTAAGACAGGGCGGGAAAACTGAAGCTTTCTTT

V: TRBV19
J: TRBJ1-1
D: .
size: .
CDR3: CASSRGREVGTEAFF
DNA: TGTGCCAGTAGTCGTGGTCGGGAGGTGGGCACTGAAGCTTTCTTT

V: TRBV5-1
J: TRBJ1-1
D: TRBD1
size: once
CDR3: CASSPRTGAFTEAFF
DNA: TGCGCCAGCAGCCCGCGGACAGGGGCATTCACTGAAGCTTTCTTT

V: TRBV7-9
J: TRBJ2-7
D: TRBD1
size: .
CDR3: CASSYLTGQMGEQYF
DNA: TGTGCCAGCAGCTACCTGACAGGGCAGATGGGGGAGCAGTACTTC

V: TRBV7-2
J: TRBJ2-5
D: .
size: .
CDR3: CASSFSAVEETQYF
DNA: TGTGCCAGCAGCTTCTCTGCGGTTGAAGAGACCCAGTACTTC

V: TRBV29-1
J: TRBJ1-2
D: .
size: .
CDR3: CSVGSRVRMDGYTF
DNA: TGCAGCGTCGGTTCCAGGGTAAGAATGGATGGCTACACCTTC

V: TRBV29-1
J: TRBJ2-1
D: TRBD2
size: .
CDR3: CSVCTSGVYNEQFF
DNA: TGCAGCGTCTGTACTAGCGGGGTTTACAATGAGCAGTTCTTC

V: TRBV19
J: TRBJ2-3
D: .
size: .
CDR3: CASSISGTAADTQYF
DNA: TGTGCCAGTAGTATTAGCGGTACTGCAGCAGATACGCAGTATTTT

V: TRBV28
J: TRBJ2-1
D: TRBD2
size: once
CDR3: CASTVSGASTNEQFF
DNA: TGTGCCAGCACTGTTAGCGGGGCCTCCACTAATGAGCAGTTCTTC

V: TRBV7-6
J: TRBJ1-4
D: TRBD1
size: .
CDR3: CASSPRQGAATNEKLFF
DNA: TGTGCCAGCAGCCCTCGACAGGGGGCGGCCACTAATGAAAAACTGTTTTTT

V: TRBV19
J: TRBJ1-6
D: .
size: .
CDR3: CASSLGAGNSPLHF
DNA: TGTGCCAGTAGTTTGGGGGCTGGTAATTCACCCCTCCACTTT

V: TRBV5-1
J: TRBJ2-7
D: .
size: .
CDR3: CASSGVGVSQGSLYEQYF
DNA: TGCGCCAGCAGCGGGGTTGGTGTAAGTCAGGGTAGTCTCTACGAGCAGTACTTC

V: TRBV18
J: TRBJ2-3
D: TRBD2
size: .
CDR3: CASSPPAGGLSTDTQYF
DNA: TGTGCCAGCTCACCGCCAGCGGGAGGGCTTAGCACAGATACGCAGTATTTT

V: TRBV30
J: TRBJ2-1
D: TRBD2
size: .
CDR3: CAWSEGLAHNEQFF
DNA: TGTGCCTGGAGTGAGGGACTAGCGCATAATGAGCAGTTCTTC

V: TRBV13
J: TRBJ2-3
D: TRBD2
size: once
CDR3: CASSPLAGGIDTQYF
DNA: TGTGCCAGCAGCCCGTTAGCGGGAGGGATAGATACGCAGTATTTT

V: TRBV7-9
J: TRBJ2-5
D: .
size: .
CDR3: CASRQLEGKETQYF
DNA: TGTGCCAGCAGGCAACTAGAGGGAAAAGAGACCCAGTACTTC

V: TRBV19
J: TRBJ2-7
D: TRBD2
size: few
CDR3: CASSPLLARYTYEQYF
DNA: TGTGCCAGTAGTCCGCTACTAGCGCGATACACCTACGAGCAGTACTTC

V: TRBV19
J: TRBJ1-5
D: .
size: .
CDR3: CASRVGGGNQPQHF
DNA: TGTGCCAGTCGTGTTGGAGGCGGCAATCAGCCCCAGCATTTT

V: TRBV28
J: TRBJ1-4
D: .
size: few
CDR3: CASSRRANEKLFF
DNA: TGTGCCAGCAGTCGGAGGGCTAATGAAAAACTGTTTTTT

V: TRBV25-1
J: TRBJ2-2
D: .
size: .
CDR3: CASSEWGHGNTGELFF
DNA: TGTGCCAGCAGTGAATGGGGACACGGGAACACCGGGGAGCTGTTTTTT

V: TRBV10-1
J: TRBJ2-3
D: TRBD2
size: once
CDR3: CASSAASGEDTQYF
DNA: TGCGCCAGCAGTGCGGCTAGCGGGGAAGATACGCAGTATTTT

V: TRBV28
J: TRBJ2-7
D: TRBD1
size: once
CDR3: CASSSPGQGEYEQYF
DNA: TGTGCCAGCAGTTCCCCGGGACAGGGGGAATACGAGCAGTACTTC

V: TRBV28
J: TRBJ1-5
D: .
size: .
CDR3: CASTPGAREGFMPQHF
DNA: TGTGCCAGCACTCCCGGTGCCAGGGAGGGATTTATGCCCCAGCATTTT

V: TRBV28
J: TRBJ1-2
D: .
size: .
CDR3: CASTREAGTNNYGYTF
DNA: TGTGCCAGCACCAGGGAGGCGGGTACCAATAACTATGGCTACACCTTC

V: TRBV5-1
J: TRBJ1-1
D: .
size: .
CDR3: CASSDGELTEAFF
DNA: TGCGCCAGCAGTGACGGGGAGTTGACTGAAGCTTTCTTT

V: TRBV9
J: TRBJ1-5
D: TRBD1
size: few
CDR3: CASSAGQGANQPQHF
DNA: TGTGCCAGCAGCGCGGGACAGGGTGCGAATCAGCCCCAGCATTTT